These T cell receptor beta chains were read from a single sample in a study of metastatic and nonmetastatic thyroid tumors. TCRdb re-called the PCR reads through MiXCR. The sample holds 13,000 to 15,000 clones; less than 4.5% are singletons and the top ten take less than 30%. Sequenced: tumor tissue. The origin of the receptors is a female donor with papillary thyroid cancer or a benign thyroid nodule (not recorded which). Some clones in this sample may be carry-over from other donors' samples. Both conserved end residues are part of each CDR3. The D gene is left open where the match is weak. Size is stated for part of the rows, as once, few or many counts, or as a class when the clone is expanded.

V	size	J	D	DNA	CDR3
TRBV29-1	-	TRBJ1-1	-	TGCAGCGTTGGGGAGTTCGGTTTCGGGACTGAAGCTTTCTTT	CSVGEFGFGTEAFF
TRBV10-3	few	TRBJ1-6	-	TGTGCCATCAGTGAGCCGGGCAACTCTAATTCACCCCTCCACTTT	CAISEPGNSNSPLHF
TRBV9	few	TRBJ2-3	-	TGTGCCAGCAGCGTACTAAGCGGGCTTAGCACAGATACGCAGTATTTT	CASSVLSGLSTDTQYF
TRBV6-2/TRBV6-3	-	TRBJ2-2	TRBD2	TGTGCCAGCAGTTACCCGAGTTCTCTAGCGGGGGGGCAAGTCACCGGGGAGCTGTTTTTT	CASSYPSSLAGGQVTGELFF
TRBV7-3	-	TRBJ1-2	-	TGTGCCAGCAGCCCGGGGAGGTACGGCTTTGGCTACACCTTC	CASSPGRYGFGYTF
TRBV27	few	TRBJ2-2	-	TGTGCCAGCAGTTTGTGGCAGGGAAACACCGGGGAGCTGTTTTTT	CASSLWQGNTGELFF
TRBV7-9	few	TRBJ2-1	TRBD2	TGTGCCAGCAGCTTAGTATCCCGGGGGAGGGTCTACAATGAGCAGTTCTTC	CASSLVSRGRVYNEQFF
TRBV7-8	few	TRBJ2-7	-	TGTGCCAGCAGCATCCGAGAGACCCTCTACGAGCAGTACTTC	CASSIRETLYEQYF
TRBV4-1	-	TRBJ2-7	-	TGCGCCAGCAGCCCAGGGGGGACCGAGCAGTACTTC	CASSPGGTEQYF
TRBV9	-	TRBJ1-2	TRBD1	TGTGCCAGCAGCGGGACAGGGAAGCCTAACTATGGCTACACCTTC	CASSGTGKPNYGYTF
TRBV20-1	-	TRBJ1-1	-	TGCAGTGCTAGATCCAGGCGGGACACTGAAGCTTTCTTT	CSARSRRDTEAFF
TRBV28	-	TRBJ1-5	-	TGTGCCAGCAGTACGAGGAGGGAACGCGGTCAGCCCCAGCATTTT	CASSTRRERGQPQHF
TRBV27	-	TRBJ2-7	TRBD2	TGTGCCAGCAGTTTAAGCGGGAGTTCCTACGAGCAGTACTTC	CASSLSGSSYEQYF
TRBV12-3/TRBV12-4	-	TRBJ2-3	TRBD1	TGTGCCAGCAGTTGGACAGGGGGCACAGATACGCAGTATTTT	CASSWTGGTDTQYF
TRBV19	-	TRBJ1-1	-	TGTGCCACCACCCGGCGGGAGAACACTGAAGCTTTCTTT	CATTRRENTEAFF
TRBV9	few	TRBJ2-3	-	TGTGCCAGCAGCGTAAATATAGCAGGAGAAACCACAGATACGCAGTATTTT	CASSVNIAGETTDTQYF
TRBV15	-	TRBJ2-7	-	TGTGCCACCAGCAGAGCCCAGTATAGTCGGGAGCAGTACTTC	CATSRAQYSREQYF
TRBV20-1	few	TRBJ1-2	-	TGCAGTGCTAGAGATCGGGGGGGTTTTTGGGGCTATGGCTACACCTTC	CSARDRGGFWGYGYTF
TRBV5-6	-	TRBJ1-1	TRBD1	TGTGCCAGCAGCGACAGGGGCCGGGGGACTGAAGCTTTCTTT	CASSDRGRGTEAFF
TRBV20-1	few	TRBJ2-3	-	TGCAGTGCGTTACTAGCAAACACAGATACGCAGTATTTT	CSALLANTDTQYF
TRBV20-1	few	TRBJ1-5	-	TGCAGTGCTGAAGGACGTTCGTATAGCAATCAGCCCCAGCATTTT	CSAEGRSYSNQPQHF
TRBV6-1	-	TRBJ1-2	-	TGTGCCAGCGCCCCCCAGGGTTCTAACTATGGCTACACCTTC	CASAPQGSNYGYTF
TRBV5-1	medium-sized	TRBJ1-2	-	TGCGCCAGCAGCGGGACGGACACCACTAACTATGGCTACACCTTC	CASSGTDTTNYGYTF
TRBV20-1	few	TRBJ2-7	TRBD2	TGCAGTGCTGGACTAGCGGGAGGATACGAGCAGTACTTC	CSAGLAGGYEQYF
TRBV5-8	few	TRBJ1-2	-	TGTGCCAGCAGCTTAAGATCTGGATCGTTGGGCTACACCTTC	CASSLRSGSLGYTF
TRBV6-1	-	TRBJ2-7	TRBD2	TGTGCCAGCAGTGAAAGGTCGGGAGGAGCTTACGAGCAGTACTTC	CASSERSGGAYEQYF
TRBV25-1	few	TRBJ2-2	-	TGTGCCAGCAGTGAATTCGTCCAGGCGGCCACCGGGGAGCTGTTTTTT	CASSEFVQAATGELFF
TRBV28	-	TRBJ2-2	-	TGTGCCAGCAGGATCGAGGGCCCCGGGGAGCTGTTTTTT	CASRIEGPGELFF
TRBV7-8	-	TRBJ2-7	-	TGTGCCAGCAGTACCGACTGGCCCGAGCAGTACTTC	CASSTDWPEQYF
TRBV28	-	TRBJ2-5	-	TGTGCCAGCAGTTTCCGAGGGGAGATGACAGGACGTGGGCAAGAGACCCAGTACTTC	CASSFRGEMTGRGQETQYF
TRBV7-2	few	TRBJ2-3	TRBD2	TGTGCCAGCAGTAGGGACTATTCCACAGATACGCAGTATTTT	CASSRDYSTDTQYF
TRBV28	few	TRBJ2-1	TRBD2	TGTGCCAGCAGTTTTCTCGTGGGGGGAGGGGCCTACAATGAGCAGTTCTTC	CASSFLVGGGAYNEQFF
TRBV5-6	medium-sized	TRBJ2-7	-	TGTGCCAGCAGCATTCGGGGCCGAACCTACGAGCAGTACTTC	CASSIRGRTYEQYF
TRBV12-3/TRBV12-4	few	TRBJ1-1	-	TGTGCCAGCAGTTTAGGGGAGGGGTCTGGGCGAGCTTTCTTT	CASSLGEGSGRAFF
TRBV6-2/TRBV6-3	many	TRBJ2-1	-	TGTGCCAGCATCCCCGGATCGGGCTATGAGCAGTTCTTC	CASIPGSGYEQFF
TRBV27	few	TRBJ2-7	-	TGTGCCAGCAGCCGGACATCGAAACCCTACGAGCAGTACTTC	CASSRTSKPYEQYF
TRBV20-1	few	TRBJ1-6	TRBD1	TGCAGTGCTGTCCCGGGGACAGGGGGCAGATCACCCCTCCACTTT	CSAVPGTGGRSPLHF
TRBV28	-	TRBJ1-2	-	TGTGCCAGCAGTTTACTGGGTCGTCATGGCTACACCTTC	CASSLLGRHGYTF
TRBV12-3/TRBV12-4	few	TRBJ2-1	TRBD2	TGTGCCAGCAGTCCGACTAGCGGAAGAGACAATGAGCAGTTCTTC	CASSPTSGRDNEQFF
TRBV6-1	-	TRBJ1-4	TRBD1	TGTGCCAGCAGTAGGACAGGGACTAATGAAAAACTGTTTTTT	CASSRTGTNEKLFF
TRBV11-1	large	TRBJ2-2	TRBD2	TGTGCCAGCAGCTTACAGCGGGGCAACACCGGGGAGCTGTTTTTT	CASSLQRGNTGELFF
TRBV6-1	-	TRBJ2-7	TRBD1	TGTGCCAGCAGCGTTGGGACAGAAGTTGGCGAGCAGTACTTC	CASSVGTEVGEQYF
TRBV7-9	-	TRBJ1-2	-	TGTGCCAGCAGTTTTTGTGATTCCATCTATGGCTACACCTTC	CASSFCDSIYGYTF
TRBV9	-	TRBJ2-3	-	TGTGCCAGCAGCGTAGAGGGCGGGAGCACAGATACGCAGTATTTT	CASSVEGGSTDTQYF
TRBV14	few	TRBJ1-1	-	TGTGCCAGCAGCCAAGATCGGGGCAATTTGAACACTGAAGCTTTCTTT	CASSQDRGNLNTEAFF